This TCR beta chain originates from a study of shared clonotypes between healthy human individuals. Sequencing was performed with immunoSEQ multiplex PCR; in TCRdb, only in-frame clones are kept and a portion is missing. This sample has about 1.5 million clones, with about 98% found just once. A word on this clone: The antigen is unknown.

Germline V gene data show CDR1 as KGHSH and CDR2 as LQKENI. This CDR3 has 14 amino acids. V gave up 5 bases and J gave up 5 bases, with 13 bases separating them. Findings and caveats of the study: Only a few donors were included, so the genetic and exposure-history diversity represented was limited.

The study drew its donors from healthy HIV-negative adults without recent acute infections or vaccinations. Donors were Caucasian adults residing in Nashville, Tennessee, USA. A CD45RA-negative memory subset and a CD45RA+ naive subset were separated from the CD4+ cells. This sequence joins TRBV18 and TRBJ2-1; tentatively, D is TRBD1 (6 bases). The source material was naive CD4+ T cells sorted from blood. Subset here: CD45RA+ positively selected. The receptor's source is a man younger than 40 in good health. The CDR3 here is CASSGTYSNNEQFF. Here the CDR3 DNA reads TGTGCCAGCTCAGGGACATATTCAAACAATGAGCAGTTCTTC.